This T cell receptor beta chain is drawn from a study of T cell repertoires in aging, cancer and after chemotherapy (dated by TCRdb to the late 2010s). In terms of the full investigation: The donors fell into six age groups ranging from 30 or younger to 70 or older, and each group had at least three individuals. To look at immunoaging and at how T cells reconstitute after chemotherapy, the study profiled TCR beta repertoires in peripheral blood from both healthy donors and cancer patients. The complete dataset included 7.5 million to 9.5 million TCR reads. A cohort of 218 cancer patients (roughly 90 with hematological and some 120 with solid cancers) was assembled, and under 100 healthy donors were included as a reference group. In the hematological group, the paired samples taken before and after chemotherapy came from chronic lymphocytic leukemia patients who were treated with regimens based on fludarabine or bendamustine. General conclusions and limits of the study: In both cancer cohorts, median generation probability rose over the chemotherapy interval, which suggests that the repertoire was reconstituted through rebound thymic output. Compared with age-matched healthy donors, untreated patients with either hematological or solid cancers had significantly lower TCR diversity in the blood along with higher clonality. Hematological cancer patients had lymphoid organ infiltration, which may itself impair thymic emigration or peripheral T cell expansion. In healthy donors, the decline in TCR diversity with age was mainly due to loss of richness, whereas in cancer patients loss of evenness also played a role. According to the authors, the repertoire data do not allow conclusions to be drawn about immunological memory after chemotherapy.

This clonotype is assessed as medium-sized (0.01 to 0.1%). The antigen this receptor binds is unknown. No base quality values were provided; no much bigger clone lies one nucleotide off. Genomic DNA extracted from peripheral blood, rather than sorted cells or RNA, was used as the source for amplification of TCR beta rearrangements. Rearranged TRB sequences spanning V, D and J segments were amplified by multiplex touch-down PCR using a mixed TRB-A/B primer pool. Illumina adapters and sample indices were attached to the amplicons through two consecutive PCR reactions run with Phusion HS II polymerase. Amplicons were gel-purified with the NucleoSpin Gel and PCR Clean-up kit, then checked with Qubit and an Agilent 2100 Bioanalyzer. Sequencing of the libraries was done on an Illumina MiSeq with paired-end, single-indexed 600-cycle runs. The published analysis was carried out like this. TRB sequences were processed with MiXCR versions 2.12 and 3.0.5. Each unique CDR3 nucleotide sequence was treated as one clone, and only productive sequences with two or more reads were kept. Shannon diversity, evenness, clonality (one minus evenness), and alpha-parameterized diversity profiles from alpha 0 to 5 were included as repertoire metrics. The IGoR algorithm was used to compute generation probabilities of clones in paired pre- and post-chemotherapy samples. Through fastp at Q25 and MiXCR, TCRdb rebuilt clones from the public reads, retaining in-frame beta chains. Entries that share a CDR3 protein sequence are merged under the most common genes and DNA. The V and J calls here are based on TCRdb, not the publication. The sample yields about 6,200 distinct CDR3 sequences; 25% to 35% were counted once. Clones ranked in the top ten supply about 7.5% of the sample.

The specimen sequenced was blood. This sequence was found in a human donor with a blood cancer.

CDR3 sequence: CSAIVGQGGADTQYF. The DNA sequence is as follows: TGCAGTGCTATAGTGGGGCAGGGCGGCGCAGATACGCAGTATTTT. The chain uses TRBV20-1 and TRBJ2-3; the best D guess is TRBD1, with 5 bases matching. The CDR3 sequence holds 15 residues, the cysteine and phenylalanine included. The sequence is cut down to CDR3 DNA, 45 bases in frame from base 1. V and J lose 4 bases and 4 bases, and a span of 18 bases separates them. From the germline V gene (reference sequence), CDR1 is DFQATT and CDR2 is SNEGSKA.